Below are 12 T cell receptor beta chains sequenced from a single sample in a study of CD8+CD57+ T cells in acquired aplastic anemia. Genomic DNA served as template for TCR beta VDJ and CDR3 profiling. TCRdb ran MiXCR on the reads and lists one entry per CDR3 protein. This sample has 75,000 to 80,000 distinct CDR3 sequences, with roughly 70% found just once. CD8+CD57+ cell expansion, shown by flow cytometry, had occurred in the patients selected for sequencing. The sequencing input was sorted CD4+, CD8+, or CD8+CD57+ T cells (not recorded which) from PBMCs. These receptors were collected from a human donor with aplastic anemia.

V is TRBV19 and J is TRBJ1-1; 9 bases are shared with TRBD1. The CDR3 is made up of 14 amino acids. With V trimmed by 7 bases and J by 6 bases, 9 bases remained unmatched. The germline CDR1 and CDR2 sequences are LNHDA and SQIVND (reference sequence). The CDR3 spells CASTQWDREAEAFF. The CDR3 nucleotides read TGTGCCAGTACCCAATGGGACAGGGAAGCTGAAGCTTTCTTT.

The gene calls are TRBV12-3 or TRBV12-4 and TRBJ2-7; D unclear. CDR3 length: 12 residues. Trimming left V 0 bases short and J 5 bases short, with 5 bases between. For the CDR3, the DNA is TGTGCCAGCAGTTTAGCAGGGAACGAGCAGTACTTC. Its translation: CASSLAGNEQYF.

J is TRBJ2-5 and V is TRBV2, with TRBD2 matching 9 bases. Germline lookup yields CDR1 SNHLY and CDR2 FYNNEI. Trimming removed 6 bases from V and 7 bases from J; junction bases left unmatched: 12. The CDR3 loop spans 15 amino acids. In nucleotides, the CDR3 is TGTGCCAGCAGGGAGACTAGCGGAGCCCCAGTGACCCAGTACTTC. Translating gives CASRETSGAPVTQYF.

The chain is built from TRBV24-1 and TRBJ2-2, with D perhaps given as TRBD1 or TRBD2 (5 bases each). Trimming took off 5 bases at V and 1 base at J, with 10 bases between the two ends. Per germline, CDR1 KGHDR and CDR2 SFDVKD. The CDR3 has 15 amino acids. CDR3 coding DNA: TGTGCCACCAGTGCAGAGGGGTTGAACACCGGGGAGCTGTTTTTT. Its translation: CATSAEGLNTGELFF.

The chain links TRBV14 to TRBJ1-5; possible D gene TRBD1, 6 bases. V lost 3 bases, J lost 4 bases, and 13 bases lay in between. Per germline, CDR1 SGHDN and CDR2 FVKESK. This CDR3 has 15 residues. CDR3 region: CASSHRTAKNQPQHF. For the CDR3, the DNA is TGTGCCAGCAGCCATCGGACAGCGAAGAATCAGCCCCAGCATTTT.

The rearrangement uses TRBV25-1 and TRBJ1-2; D is undetermined. Germline assignment: CDR1 MGHDK and CDR2 SYGVNS. The CDR3 extends over 13 amino acids. V dropped 7 bases and J dropped 4 bases, with 13 bases sitting between them. The CDR3 DNA reads as TGTGCCAGCAAGGATCACGGCGGCTATGGCTACACCTTC. Amino acid sequence: CASKDHGGYGYTF.

The table lists this clonotype with a few counts. The CDR3 reads CASSSRGGPNEQYF. As DNA, the CDR3 is TGTGCCAGCAGCTCTCGTGGGGGGCCAAACGAGCAGTACTTC. The chain is built from TRBV5-4 and TRBJ2-7; D is tentatively TRBD1 or TRBD2 (6 bases each). Trimming cost V 3 bases and J 5 bases, with 15 bases left between them. There are 14 residues in the CDR3. The germline CDR1 and CDR2 sequences are SGHNT and YYREEE (reference sequence).

This clonotype has a count of ten or more. The gene calls are TRBV30 and TRBJ2-7; D could derive from TRBD1 or TRBD2 (5 bases each). The CDR3 is 18 amino acids. Germline CDR1 is GTSNPN and CDR2 is SVGIG (reference sequence). Between the trimmed V and J ends, which lost 4 bases and 0 bases, there was a span of 25 bases. CDR3 amino acids: CAWTKGPPLGDPSYEQYF. The CDR3 nucleotides are TGTGCCTGGACGAAAGGACCCCCACTCGGGGACCCCTCCTACGAGCAGTACTTC.

The chain joins TRBV7-9 to TRBJ2-5; 7 nucleotides agree with TRBD1. The CDR3 has 13 amino acids. V was pared by 6 bases and J by 5 bases, with 6 bases of the junction left unmatched. Germline V gene sequence: CDR1 SEHNR, CDR2 FQNEAQ (reference sequence). CDR3 residues: CASSDGQEETQYF. CDR3 nucleotides: TGTGCCAGCAGTGACGGACAGGAGGAGACCCAGTACTTC.

This rearrangement joins TRBV29-1 to TRBJ2-5, with D unclear. Trimming removed 4 bases from V and 4 bases from J, with 13 bases in between. Germline V gene lookup returns CDR1 SQVTM and CDR2 ANQGSEA. This CDR3 contains 13 residues. The CDR3, as DNA: TGCAGCGTTGCGCGTACCCCCGTAGAGACCCAGTACTTC. This gives the protein CSVARTPVETQYF.

CDR3 sequence (DNA): TGTGCCAGCAGTTTGAGCTCTGGGGAGACCCAGTACTTC. This translates into CASSLSSGETQYF. The genes are TRBV2 and TRBJ2-5, with D unclear. Germline CDR1 reads SNHLY; CDR2 reads FYNNEI. The V and J ends lost 5 bases and 5 bases respectively, with 12 bases between them. The length of the CDR3 is 13 residues. The variable domain in full, completed from reference TRBV2 and TRBJ2-5, reads EPEVTQTPSHQVTQMGQEVILRCVPISNHLYFYWYRQILGQKVEFLVSFYNNEISEKSEIFDDQFSVERPDGSNFTLKIRSTKLEDSAMYFCASSLSSGETQYFGPGTRLLVL.

This clonotype was recorded at least ten times. The CDR3 DNA reads TGTGCCAGGGCGGACCGCCGTTGGGACTGGGGGAGGTACGAGCAGTACTTC. It is translated as CARADRRWDWGRYEQYF. This chain uses TRBV11-1 with TRBJ2-7; D may be TRBD2 (6 bases). Germline V lookup: CDR1 SGHAT, CDR2 FQDESV (reference sequence). V was pared by 9 bases and J by 4 bases, with 28 bases between. The CDR3 extends over 17 amino acids.